This T cell receptor (beta chain) stems from a study of radiotherapy plus CTLA-4 blockade in lung cancer. Study findings and constraints: Early blood T cell clone dynamics, with interferon-beta, were reported to best predict response. Expansion of tumor-derived TCR clones was observed in blood after radiotherapy plus ipilimumab.

Sequenced by immunoSEQ multiplex PCR; TCRdb stores in-frame clones only, minus some. The repertoire holds more than 75,000 clones, with about three quarters as singletons. Chemo-refractory metastatic non-small-cell lung cancer patients were treated with focal radiation plus CTLA-4 blockade with ipilimumab. Notes on this clone: Its antigen is not known.

Trimming removed 3 bases from V and 10 bases from J, with 10 bases in between. CDR1 is SEHNR and CDR2 is FQNEAQ in the germline V gene (reference sequence). The CDR3 length is 12 residues. The genes are TRBV7-9 and TRBJ2-1; the D gene is possibly TRBD2 (5 bases). The source of this sequence is a human donor with non-small cell lung cancer that progressed on radiotherapy plus ipilimumab. The starting material was peripheral blood, obtained from a patient treated with radiotherapy plus ipilimumab. This CDR3 is CASSFITGEQFF. As DNA, the CDR3 is TGTGCCAGCAGCTTTATTACGGGGGAGCAGTTCTTC.